The 9 T cell receptor beta chains below were found in one sample sequenced in a study of identical twins. TCRdb re-called the 5' RACE reads with MiXCR, one entry per CDR3 protein. The table lists roughly 1,500,000 distinct CDR3 sequences, roughly 35% of them singletons. Sequencing used cord blood. All receptors derive from a newborn girl in good health.

This chain joins TRBV10-2 and TRBJ2-7, with 13 positions matching TRBD2. This CDR3 is 16 amino acids long. Per germline, CDR1 WSHSY and CDR2 SAAADI. With V trimmed by 6 bases and J by 2 bases, 7 bases remained unmatched. CDR3 protein: CASRGTSGTQAYEQYF. CDR3 in DNA: TGCGCCAGCAGAGGGACTAGCGGGACCCAGGCCTACGAGCAGTACTTC.

This chain joins TRBV11-2 and TRBJ1-6; 7 nucleotides line up with TRBD1. J gave up 8 bases and V 4 bases, and 11 bases lay outside the gene matches. Germline V gene data show CDR1 as SGHAT and CDR2 as FQNNGV. The CDR3 extends over 16 amino acids. The CDR3 sequence: CASSSLRDSLYSPLHF. CDR3 DNA sequence: TGTGCCAGCAGCTCTCTAAGGGACAGTCTCTATTCACCCCTCCACTTT.

The chain combines TRBV10-3 with TRBJ1-2, with a possible D match to TRBD1 (5 bases). Germline loops: CDR1 ENHRY, CDR2 SYGVKD. The ends were cut back, 10 bases at V and 3 bases at J, with 18 bases in the middle. This CDR3 is built from 14 residues. The CDR3 reads CASKEGLTDYGYTF. The DNA of the CDR3 is TGTGCCAGCAAGGAGGGACTCACCGACTATGGCTACACCTTC.

The rearrangement links TRBV7-9 to TRBJ2-3; D is tentatively TRBD1 or TRBD2 (6 bases each). Germline V gives CDR1 SEHNR, CDR2 FQNEAQ (reference sequence). This CDR3 spans 15 amino acids. V lost 1 base and J 6 bases, leaving 14 bases between the germline ends. The CDR3, as DNA: TGTGCCAGCAGCTTAGGAGGAGGGGGGAAGGATACGCAGTATTTT. The encoded protein is CASSLGGGGKDTQYF. Filled out from reference TRBV7-9 and TRBJ2-3, the complete variable domain reads DTGVSQNPRHKITKRGQNVTFRCDPISEHNRLYWYRQTLGQGPEFLTYFQNEAQLEKSRLLSDRFSAERPKGSFSTLEIQRTEQGDSAMYLCASSLGGGGKDTQYFGPGTRLTVL.

V is TRBV19 and J is TRBJ1-5; D possibly corresponds to TRBD1 (5 bases). Trimming left V 8 bases short and J 2 bases short, with 16 bases between. CDR3 size: 15 residues. Germline-derived CDR1 and CDR2 are LNHDA and SQIVND (reference sequence). The CDR3 DNA sequence: TGTGCCAGTCAGACGGGACCTAGCCGCAATCAGCCCCAGCATTTT. Translation gives CASQTGPSRNQPQHF.

The chain combines TRBV9 with TRBJ1-2; tentative D call: TRBD1 (6 bases). Germline CDR1 and CDR2: SGDLS and YYNGEE. Trimming shortened V by 6 bases and J by 4 bases, and 16 bases separated the two germline ends. CDR3 length: 14 amino acids. The DNA of the CDR3 is TGTGCCAGCACGTCGACAGGTTCTACCTATGGCTACACCTTC. Protein: CASTSTGSTYGYTF.

The chain uses TRBV11-2 and TRBJ2-1; a possible D gene is TRBD2 (5 bases). In germline, CDR1 is SGHAT, CDR2 FQNNGV. Trimming removed 1 base at V and 0 bases at J, with 13 bases between. This CDR3 has 17 residues. The CDR3 loop is CASSLGLLAGSYNEQFF. The CDR3 DNA reads as TGTGCCAGCAGCTTAGGATTGCTAGCAGGCTCCTACAATGAGCAGTTCTTC.

The chain uses TRBV20-1 and TRBJ1-3; no clear D. With 5 bases removed from V and 4 bases from J, the gap between germline ends came to 9 bases. This CDR3 region has 12 residues. The V gene's germline CDR1 is DFQATT and CDR2 SNEGSKA (reference sequence). CDR3 residues: CSAPVKGNTIYF. CDR3 in DNA: TGCAGTGCTCCAGTAAAAGGAAACACCATATATTTT.

This clonotype was seen at least ten times. The chain joins TRBV10-3 to TRBJ2-3; D not resolved. The germline V gene has CDR1 ENHRY and CDR2 SYGVKD. The CDR3 is 14 residues long. Trimming shortened V by 11 bases and J by 0 bases, and 15 bases separated the two germline ends. CDR3 DNA sequence: TGTGCCGTCCTGGCGGACCCTAGCACAGATACGCAGTATTTT. This codes for CAVLADPSTDTQYF.